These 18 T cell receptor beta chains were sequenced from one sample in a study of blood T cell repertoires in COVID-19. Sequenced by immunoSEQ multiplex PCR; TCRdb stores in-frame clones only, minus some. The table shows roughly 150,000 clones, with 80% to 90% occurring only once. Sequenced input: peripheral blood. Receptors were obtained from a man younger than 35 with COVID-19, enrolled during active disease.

The chain's CDR3 is CASSPTSREGGELFF. The CDR3 region has the DNA TGCGCCAGCAGCCCAACTTCCCGGGAAGGGGGGGAGCTGTTTTTT. The chain uses TRBV4-3 and TRBJ2-2; D is perhaps TRBD2 (5 bases). Germline CDR1 is LGHNA and CDR2 is YSLEER. The CDR3 has 15 amino acids. Trimming removed 4 bases at V and 8 bases at J, with 17 bases between.

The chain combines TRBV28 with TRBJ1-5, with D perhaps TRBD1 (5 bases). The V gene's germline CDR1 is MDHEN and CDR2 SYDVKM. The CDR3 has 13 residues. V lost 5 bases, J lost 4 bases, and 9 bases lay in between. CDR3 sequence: CASSRTPNQPQHF. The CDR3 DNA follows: TGTGCCAGCAGTCGGACACCGAATCAGCCCCAGCATTTT. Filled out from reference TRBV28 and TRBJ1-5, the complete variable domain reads DVKVTQSSRYLVKRTGEKVFLECVQDMDHENMFWYRQDPGLGLRLIYFSYDVKMKEKGDIPEGYSVSREKKERFSLILESASTNQTSMYLCASSRTPNQPQHFGDGTRLSIL.

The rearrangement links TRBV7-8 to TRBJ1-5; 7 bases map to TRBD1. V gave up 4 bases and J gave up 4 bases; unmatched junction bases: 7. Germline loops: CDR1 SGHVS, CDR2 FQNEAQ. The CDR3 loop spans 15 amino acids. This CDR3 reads CASSSAGTENQPQHF. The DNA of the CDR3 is TGTGCCAGCAGCTCCGCCGGGACAGAGAATCAGCCCCAGCATTTT.

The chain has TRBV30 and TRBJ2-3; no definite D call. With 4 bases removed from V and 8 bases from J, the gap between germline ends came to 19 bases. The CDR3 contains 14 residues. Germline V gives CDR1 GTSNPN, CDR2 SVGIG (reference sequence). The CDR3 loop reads CAWTVGPTLPTQYF. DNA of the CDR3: TGTGCCTGGACCGTGGGCCCGACCCTCCCTACGCAGTATTTT.

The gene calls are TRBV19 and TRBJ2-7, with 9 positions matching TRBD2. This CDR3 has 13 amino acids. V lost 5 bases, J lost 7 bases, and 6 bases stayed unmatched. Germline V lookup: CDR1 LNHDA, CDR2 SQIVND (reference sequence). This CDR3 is CASSYLAGKEQYF. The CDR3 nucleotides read TGTGCCAGTAGTTACCTAGCGGGAAAGGAGCAGTACTTC.

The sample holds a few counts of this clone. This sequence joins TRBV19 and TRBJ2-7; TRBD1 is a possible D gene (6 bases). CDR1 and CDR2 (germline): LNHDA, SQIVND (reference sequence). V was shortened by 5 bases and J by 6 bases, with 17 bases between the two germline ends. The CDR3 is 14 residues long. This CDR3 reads CASSSWTRGAEQYF. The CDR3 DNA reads TGTGCCAGTAGTTCTTGGACCAGGGGAGCCGAGCAGTACTTC.

CDR3 loop: CASNSYSNYGYTF. The CDR3 bases are TGTGCCAGCAACAGTTATTCGAACTATGGCTACACCTTC. This rearrangement joins TRBV2 to TRBJ1-2; D gene ambiguous. Germline V gene data show CDR1 as SNHLY and CDR2 as FYNNEI. This CDR3 is 13 amino acids long. Trimming removed 7 bases from V and 2 bases from J, with 11 bases in between.

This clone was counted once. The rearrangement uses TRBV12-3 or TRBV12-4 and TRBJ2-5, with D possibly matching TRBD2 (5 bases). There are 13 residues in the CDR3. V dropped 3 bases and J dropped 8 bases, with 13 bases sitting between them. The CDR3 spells CASSFPLARTQYF. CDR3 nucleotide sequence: TGTGCCAGCAGTTTCCCTCTAGCACGCACCCAGTACTTC.

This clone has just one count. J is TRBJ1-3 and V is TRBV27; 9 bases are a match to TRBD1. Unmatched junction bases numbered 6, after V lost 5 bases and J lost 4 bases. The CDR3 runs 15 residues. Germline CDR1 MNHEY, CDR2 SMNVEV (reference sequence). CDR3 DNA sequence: TGTGCCAGCAGTCGTACAGGGGGCGCGGGAAACACCATATATTTT. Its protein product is CASSRTGGAGNTIYF.

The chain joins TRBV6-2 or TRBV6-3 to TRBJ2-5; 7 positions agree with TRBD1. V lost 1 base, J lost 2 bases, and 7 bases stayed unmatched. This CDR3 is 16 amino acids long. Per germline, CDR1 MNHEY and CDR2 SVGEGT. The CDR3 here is CASSYYRGLPQETQYF. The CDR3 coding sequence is TGTGCCAGCAGTTACTACAGGGGCCTGCCACAAGAGACCCAGTACTTC.

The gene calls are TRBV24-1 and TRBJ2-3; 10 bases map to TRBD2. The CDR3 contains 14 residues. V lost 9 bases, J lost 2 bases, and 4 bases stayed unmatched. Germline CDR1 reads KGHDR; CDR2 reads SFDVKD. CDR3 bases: TGTGCCACCTCGACTAGCGGGTCCACAGATACGCAGTATTTT. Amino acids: CATSTSGSTDTQYF.

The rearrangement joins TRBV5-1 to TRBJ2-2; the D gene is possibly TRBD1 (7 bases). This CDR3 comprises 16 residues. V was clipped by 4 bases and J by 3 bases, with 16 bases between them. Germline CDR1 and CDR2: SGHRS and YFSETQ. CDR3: CASSQKDRDYTGELFF. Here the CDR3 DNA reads TGCGCCAGCAGCCAAAAAGACAGGGACTACACCGGGGAGCTGTTTTTT.

The CDR3 nucleotides are TGCGCCAGCAGTCAATACCCGGACGAGCAGTACTTC. Encoded protein: CASSQYPDEQYF. The J gene is TRBJ2-7, the V gene TRBV23-1; D unresolved. TRBV23-1 is flagged as an ORF with uncertain function. Trimming left V 1 base short and J 5 bases short, with 6 bases between. This CDR3 region has 12 residues.

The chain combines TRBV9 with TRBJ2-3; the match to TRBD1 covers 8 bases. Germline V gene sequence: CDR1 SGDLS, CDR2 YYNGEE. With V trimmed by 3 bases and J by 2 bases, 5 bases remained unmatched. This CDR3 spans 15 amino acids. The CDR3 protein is CASSGDRGYTDTQYF. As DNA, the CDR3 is TGTGCCAGCAGCGGCGACAGGGGATACACAGATACGCAGTATTTT.

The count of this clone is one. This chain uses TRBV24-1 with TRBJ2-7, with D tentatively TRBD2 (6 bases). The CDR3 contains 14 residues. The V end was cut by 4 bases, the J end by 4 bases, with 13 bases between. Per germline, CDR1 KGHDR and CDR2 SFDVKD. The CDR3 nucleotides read TGTGCCACCAGTGAGGGAATCCGGGAGTACGAGCAGTACTTC. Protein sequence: CATSEGIREYEQYF.

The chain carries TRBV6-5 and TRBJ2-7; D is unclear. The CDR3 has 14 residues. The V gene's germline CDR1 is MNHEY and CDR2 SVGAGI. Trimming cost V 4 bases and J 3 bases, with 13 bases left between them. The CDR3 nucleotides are TGTGCCAGCAGTTCTCGGGTCTCCATCTACGAGCAGTACTTC. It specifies CASSSRVSIYEQYF.

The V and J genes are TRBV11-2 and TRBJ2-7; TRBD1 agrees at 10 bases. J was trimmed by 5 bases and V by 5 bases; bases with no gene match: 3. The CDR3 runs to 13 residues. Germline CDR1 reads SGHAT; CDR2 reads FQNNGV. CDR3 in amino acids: CASSPGTGDEQYF. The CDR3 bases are TGTGCCAGCAGCCCGGGGACAGGGGACGAGCAGTACTTC.

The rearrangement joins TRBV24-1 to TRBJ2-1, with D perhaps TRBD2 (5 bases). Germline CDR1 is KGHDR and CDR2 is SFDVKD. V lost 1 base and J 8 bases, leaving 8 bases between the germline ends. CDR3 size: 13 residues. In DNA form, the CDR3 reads TGTGCCACCAGTGATTTACAGAGGGATGAGCAGTTCTTC. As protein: CATSDLQRDEQFF.